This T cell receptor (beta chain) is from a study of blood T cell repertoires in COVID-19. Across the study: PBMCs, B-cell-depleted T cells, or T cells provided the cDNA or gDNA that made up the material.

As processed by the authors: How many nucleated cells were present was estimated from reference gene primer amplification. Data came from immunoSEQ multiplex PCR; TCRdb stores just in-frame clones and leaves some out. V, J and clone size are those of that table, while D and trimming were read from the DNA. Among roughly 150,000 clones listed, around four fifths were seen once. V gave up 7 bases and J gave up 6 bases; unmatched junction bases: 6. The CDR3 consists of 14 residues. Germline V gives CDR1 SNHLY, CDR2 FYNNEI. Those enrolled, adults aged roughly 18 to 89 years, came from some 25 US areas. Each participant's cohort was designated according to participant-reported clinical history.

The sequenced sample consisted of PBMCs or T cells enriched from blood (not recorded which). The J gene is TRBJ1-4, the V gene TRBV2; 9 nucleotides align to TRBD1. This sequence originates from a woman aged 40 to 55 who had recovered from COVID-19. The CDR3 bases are TGTGCCAGCAAGCTGGACAGGGGTGATGAAAAACTGTTTTTT. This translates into CASKLDRGDEKLFF.